These 27 T cell receptor beta chains share one sample of origin, sequenced in a study of cytomegalovirus exposure and HLA in healthy donors. Amplification used 60 Vbeta primers and 13 Jbeta primers. Sequencing used immunoSEQ multiplex PCR; TCRdb keeps in-frame clones, though not all of them. The sample has 170,000 or so clones, about four fifths seen once. Sequences were obtained from PBMCs. The receptor source for this set is a man between 18 and 35 years old in good health and CMV-seronegative.

The CDR3 DNA is TGTGCCACCAGCAGAGGAGGTATTTCTTATGGCTACACCTTC. Protein product: CATSRGGISYGYTF. This chain uses TRBV15 with TRBJ1-2, with D hard to call. Trimming left V 1 base short and J 5 bases short, with 11 bases between. The CDR3 extends over 14 amino acids. Germline CDR1 reads LNHNV; CDR2 reads YYDKDF (reference sequence).

This chain connects TRBV4-2 to TRBJ2-1; TRBD2 agrees at 9 bases. This CDR3 has 21 residues. V trimming: 4 bases; J trimming: 1 base; junction bases outside the gene matches: 20. CDR1 and CDR2 (germline): LGHNA, YNFKEQ. Here the CDR3 DNA reads TGTGCCAGCAGCCCTACCCTGGGCGCAGCGGGAGGCCTACTATCCTACAATGAGCAGTTCTTC. This sequence encodes CASSPTLGAAGGLLSYNEQFF.

The DNA of the CDR3 is TGTGCCAGCAGGAGCCAGGGAAGGACCGGGTATAATTCACCCCTCCACTTT. Protein product: CASRSQGRTGYNSPLHF. The chain employs TRBV11-2 and TRBJ1-6; maybe TRBD1 (5 bases). Between the trimmed V and J ends, which lost 6 bases and 4 bases, there was a span of 19 bases. This CDR3 has 17 amino acids. The germline CDR1 and CDR2 sequences are SGHAT and FQNNGV.

The rearrangement uses TRBV9 and TRBJ1-6; no clear D gene. Trimming removed 2 bases from V and 5 bases from J, with 11 bases in between. The CDR3 length is 15 residues. The germline V gene has CDR1 SGDLS and CDR2 YYNGEE. The CDR3 DNA sequence: TGTGCCAGCAGCGTGGGCGGGGAAAATAATTCACCCCTCCACTTT. Amino acid sequence: CASSVGGENNSPLHF.

V is TRBV7-9 and J is TRBJ1-1; D perhaps matches TRBD1 (5 bases). The CDR3 sequence is 13 residues long. Deletions cut 5 bases from V and 4 bases from J, with 11 bases between. Germline assignment: CDR1 SEHNR and CDR2 FQNEAQ (reference sequence). The CDR3 here is CASSQTTGTEAFF. Written as DNA, the CDR3 is TGTGCCAGCAGCCAAACCACAGGCACTGAAGCTTTCTTT.

This rearrangement joins TRBV9 to TRBJ2-3, with D possibly matching TRBD2 (6 bases). Germline CDR1 reads SGDLS; CDR2 reads YYNGEE. CDR3 length equals 16 residues. V was pared by 0 bases and J by 2 bases, with 13 bases between. The CDR3 spells CASSVGELALTDTQYF. The CDR3 DNA is TGTGCCAGCAGCGTAGGAGAGCTAGCGCTCACAGATACGCAGTATTTT.

This clone has a count of ten or more. V and J are TRBV6-4 and TRBJ2-3, with 10 bases identical to TRBD1. This CDR3 has 15 amino acids. Trimming at V came to 2 bases and at J to 1 base, leaving 0 bases not matched to a gene. The germline V gene encodes CDR1 MRHNA and CDR2 SNTAGT. CDR3 sequence reads: CASSDGTGGTDTQYF. CDR3 in DNA: TGTGCCAGCAGTGACGGGACAGGGGGCACAGATACGCAGTATTTT.

V and J are TRBV28 and TRBJ2-7; 9 nucleotides match TRBD2. Germline-derived CDR1 and CDR2 are MDHEN and SYDVKM. The CDR3 has 15 amino acids. V trimming: 5 bases; J trimming: 4 bases; junction bases outside the gene matches: 9. CDR3 DNA sequence: TGTGCCAGCAGTACGACGCGGGAGGGCGGGTACGAGCAGTACTTC. Amino acid sequence: CASSTTREGGYEQYF.

The chain couples TRBV9 to TRBJ2-2; D remains ambiguous. This CDR3 is 16 amino acids long. Looked up from germline, CDR1 is SGDLS and CDR2 is YYNGEE. With 0 bases removed from V and 3 bases from J, the gap between germline ends came to 12 bases. The CDR3 loop is CASSVGSPSYTGELFF. The DNA for the CDR3 is TGTGCCAGCAGCGTAGGCTCACCGAGTTACACCGGGGAGCTGTTTTTT.

This clone showed up just once. The chain joins TRBV5-1 to TRBJ2-1; maybe TRBD2 (6 bases). CDR1 is SGHRS and CDR2 is YFSETQ in the germline V gene. The CDR3 extends over 11 amino acids. V shed 0 bases and J shed 12 bases, with 7 bases lying between them. CDR3 nucleotide sequence: TGCGCCAGCAGCTTGGGGGAGGCGCAGTTCTTC. This encodes CASSLGEAQFF.

The rearrangement uses TRBV2 and TRBJ1-5, with D unclear. V lost 5 bases and J 6 bases, leaving 14 bases between the germline ends. The V gene's germline CDR1 is SNHLY and CDR2 FYNNEI. The CDR3 contains 14 residues. CDR3 in DNA: TGTGCCAGCAGTTGGACCGGAGGTAGTCAGCCCCAGCATTTT. Translating it yields CASSWTGGSQPQHF.

The chain joins TRBV5-1 to TRBJ2-5, with TRBD2 as a possible D gene (6 bases). Germline V gene sequence: CDR1 SGHRS, CDR2 YFSETQ. This CDR3 is built from 13 residues. Between the trimmed V and J ends, which lost 2 bases and 3 bases, there was a span of 8 bases. The DNA of the CDR3 is TGCGCCAGCAGCTTTTTAGCGGAAGAGACCCAGTACTTC. The encoded protein is CASSFLAEETQYF.

About this clone itself: Just one base apart from a much larger clone, this may be a read error. The same CDR3 arises from other DNA sequences in this sample as well. The gene calls are TRBV7-9 and TRBJ2-7, with no clear D. This CDR3 has 12 residues. CDR1 is SEHNR, CDR2 FQNEAQ, per germline (reference sequence). Trimming cost V 3 bases and J 1 base, with 4 bases left between them. The CDR3 region is CASSFSSYEQYF. As DNA, the CDR3 is TGTGCCAGCAGCTTTAGTTCCTACGAGCAGTACTTC.

As DNA, the CDR3 is TGTGCCAGCAGTGACCCTCTGCGGGGGACGCAAGATACGCAGTATTTT. It encodes CASSDPLRGTQDTQYF. The V call is TRBV2, the J call TRBJ2-3, with 7 bases aligning to TRBD2. V was pared by 3 bases and J by 5 bases, with 11 bases of the junction left unmatched. CDR1 and CDR2 from the germline V gene are SNHLY and FYNNEI. The CDR3 consists of 16 residues. The full variable domain, with the rest looked up from reference TRBV2 and TRBJ2-3, is EPEVTQTPSHQVTQMGQEVILRCVPISNHLYFYWYRQILGQKVEFLVSFYNNEISEKSEIFDDQFSVERPDGSNFTLKIRSTKLEDSAMYFCASSDPLRGTQDTQYFGPGTRLTVL.

The rearrangement joins TRBV7-2 to TRBJ2-5; tentative D call: TRBD1 (6 bases). There are 14 residues in the CDR3. CDR1 is SGHTA and CDR2 is FQGNSA in the germline V gene. The V end was cut by 5 bases, the J end by 0 bases, with 10 bases between. The CDR3 nucleotides read TGTGCCAGCAGCCCCGACAGGTACCAAGAGACCCAGTACTTC. This codes for CASSPDRYQETQYF.

This chain connects TRBV7-3 to TRBJ2-1; 8 bases are shared with TRBD2. The CDR3 extends over 15 amino acids. With V trimmed by 1 base and J by 4 bases, 3 bases remained unmatched. From germline, CDR1 is SGHTA and CDR2 FQGTGA. The CDR3 loop is CASSLIAGSYNEQFF. Here the CDR3 DNA reads TGTGCCAGCAGCTTAATAGCGGGGTCATACAATGAGCAGTTCTTC.

The genes are TRBV15 and TRBJ1-6; D not certain. This CDR3 has 15 amino acids. The germline gives CDR1 LNHNV, CDR2 YYDKDF (reference sequence). V lost 0 bases to trimming and J lost 6 bases, with 9 bases between them. As DNA, the CDR3 is TGTGCCACCAGCAGAGATCGGGGTTTTAATTCACCCCTCCACTTT. Its protein product is CATSRDRGFNSPLHF.

The chain joins TRBV11-2 to TRBJ1-1; a possible D gene is TRBD1 (6 bases). The ends were cut back, 8 bases at V and 0 bases at J, with 10 bases in the middle. Germline V gene lookup returns CDR1 SGHAT and CDR2 FQNNGV. The CDR3 sequence is 13 residues long. Here the CDR3 DNA reads TGTGCCAGCTCCACAGGGTTGAACACTGAAGCTTTCTTT. This sequence encodes CASSTGLNTEAFF.

The chain links TRBV7-3 to TRBJ2-1; 7 nucleotides line up with TRBD2. The CDR3 extends over 15 amino acids. Germline V gene sequence: CDR1 SGHTA, CDR2 FQGTGA. After removal of 5 bases from V and 8 bases from J, the junction contained 12 bases not matched to a gene. The CDR3 here is CASSSLRGGPYEQFF. In DNA, the CDR3 is TGTGCCAGCAGCAGCCTTAGGGGAGGGCCGTATGAGCAGTTCTTC. Full variable domain (rest looked up from reference TRBV7-3 and TRBJ2-1): GAGVSQTPSNKVTEKGKYVELRCDPISGHTALYWYRQSLGQGPEFLIYFQGTGAADDSGLPNDRFFAVRPEGSVSTLKIQRTERGDSAVYLCASSSLRGGPYEQFFGPGTRLTVL.

The rearrangement joins TRBV4-2 to TRBJ2-7, with D possibly TRBD1 on 5 matching bases. The germline V and J ends were trimmed by 1 base and 3 bases, with 10 bases remaining between them. The germline V gene encodes CDR1 LGHNA and CDR2 YNFKEQ. This CDR3 comprises 14 residues. CDR3: CASSQVIGHYEQYF. The DNA of the CDR3 is TGTGCCAGCAGCCAAGTGATCGGACACTACGAGCAGTACTTC.

The CDR3 DNA reads TGCGCCAGCAGCCAAGATAAGTGGGGTTCTAGCGGAAACACCATATATTTT. Amino acids: CASSQDKWGSSGNTIYF. The rearrangement links TRBV4-1 to TRBJ1-3; no reliable D call. This CDR3 is built from 17 residues. The germline CDR1 and CDR2 sequences are MGHRA and YSYEKL. V shed 0 bases and J shed 4 bases, with 16 bases lying between them.

This clone was seen only a few times. The genes are TRBV11-3 and TRBJ1-1, with D tentatively TRBD1 (6 bases). CDR3 length: 15 amino acids. CDR1 and CDR2 from the germline V gene are SGHNT and YENEEA. V lost 5 bases to trimming and J lost 1 base, with 14 bases between them. The CDR3 nucleotides are TGTGCCAGCAGCCCTCGCACAGGGCCGAACACTGAAGCTTTCTTT. Translated, it gives CASSPRTGPNTEAFF.

This clone was seen once. The chain is built from TRBV6-5 and TRBJ2-1; 9 positions match TRBD2. The ends lost 7 bases at V and 7 bases at J; junction bases unmatched: 11. CDR1 is MNHEY and CDR2 is SVGAGI in the germline V gene. The CDR3 loop spans 15 amino acids. The CDR3 here is CASKKRLAVSNEQFF. CDR3 nucleotides: TGTGCCAGCAAGAAAAGACTAGCGGTTTCGAATGAGCAGTTCTTC.

The chain combines TRBV5-6 with TRBJ2-7; D is ambiguous. The V end lost 2 bases, the J end lost 4 bases, and 7 bases lay between the germline ends. This CDR3 comprises 12 residues. CDR1 and CDR2 from the germline V gene are SGHDT and YYEEEE. The CDR3 is CASSFLQYEQYF. The DNA for the CDR3 is TGTGCCAGCAGCTTCTTACAGTACGAGCAGTACTTC.

The chain uses TRBV12-1 and TRBJ2-7; the table calls TRBD2, which could not be checked here. TRBV12-1 is a listed pseudogene. There are 15 residues in the CDR3. The CDR3, as DNA: TGTGCCAGCATCAAACCGGGGACTGCCACCTACGAGCAGTACTTC. As protein: CASIKPGTATYEQYF.

The chain carries TRBV9 and TRBJ1-5; D is undetermined. CDR1 and CDR2 (germline): SGDLS, YYNGEE. The CDR3 is 15 residues long. Trimming took 0 bases from V and 0 from J, leaving 7 bases between them. The CDR3 here is CASSVGGNSNQPQHF. DNA for the CDR3: TGTGCCAGCAGCGTAGGAGGGAATAGCAATCAGCCCCAGCATTTT.

The chain combines TRBV2 with TRBJ2-7; D ambiguous. CDR3 length: 10 amino acids. The germline gives CDR1 SNHLY, CDR2 FYNNEI. With 8 bases removed from V and 3 bases from J, the gap between germline ends came to 5 bases. CDR3 nucleotide sequence: TGTGCCAGCGGAGTCTACGAGCAGTACTTC. It is translated as CASGVYEQYF.